This TCR beta chain came from a study of lymphopenia after photon versus proton radiotherapy. Study-wide results and limits: After the lymphocyte nadir, photon-treated repertoires showed oligoclonal expansion, especially of CD8+ Temra cells.

Worth noting for this clone: The antigen remains unidentified.

Here immunoSEQ multiplex PCR was the method, and the copy in TCRdb shows in-frame clones only, minus some. The data contain some 45,000 clones, around four fifths of them singletons. The V gene lost 2 bases and the J gene lost 4 bases, with 22 bases spanning the gap. The CDR3 spans 18 residues. In germline, CDR1 is MDHEN, CDR2 SYDVKM. V is TRBV28 and J is TRBJ2-3, with a possible D match to TRBD1 (6 bases). This material consisted of peripheral blood, taken from a patient treated with proton-based radiotherapy. The origin of this receptor is a woman aged 65 to 85 with pancreatic cancer. CDR3 bases: TGTGCCAGCAGTTTACCGAAACAGGGTTCATTATTACCAGATACGCAGTATTTT. Residues: CASSLPKQGSLLPDTQYF.